A selection of T cell receptor beta chains follows, all from one sample in a study of OX40 agonist ivuxolimab in advanced cancers. Using immunoSEQ multiplex PCR, the repertoire was profiled, and TCRdb retains in-frame clones only, with some absent. Of 85,000 to 100,000 clones listed, roughly 91% are singletons. Sequenced here: CD4+ or CD8+ T cells sorted from blood, sampled in a trial of the OX40 agonist ivuxolimab. Receptors were obtained from an adult with an advanced solid tumor such as melanoma, head and neck, liver or kidney cancer. Each CDR3 is given with its conserved first and last residue. The D gene is left open where the match is weak. Size is stated for part of the rows, as once, few or many counts, or as a class when the clone is expanded.

j_call v_call clone_size d_call cdr3_nt cdr3_aa
TRBJ2-7 TRBV7-2 . . TGTGCCAGCAGGCCACGTATCGATTCCACCTTTTCATTAGACTTC CASRPRIDSTFSLDF
TRBJ2-1 TRBV11-2 . TRBD1 TGTGCCAGCAGCTGGGACAGGGGCGACAATGAGCAGTTCTTC CASSWDRGDNEQFF
TRBJ2-1 TRBV19 . TRBD2 TGTGCCAGTAGTATGACTGTGGGACTAGCGCGATACAATGAGCAGTTCTTC CASSMTVGLARYNEQFF
TRBJ2-7 TRBV4-2 . . TGTGCCAGCAGCCAACAGGACTACGCCTCCTACGAGCAGTACTTC CASSQQDYASYEQYF
TRBJ2-1 TRBV28 . TRBD1 TGTGCCAGCAGTATACAGGGGGCTAGCGGTTACAATGAGCAGTTCTTC CASSIQGASGYNEQFF
TRBJ2-7 TRBV5-5 . . TGTGCCAGCAGCAAAACCAGGACAAGCTCCTACGAGCAGTACTTC CASSKTRTSSYEQYF
TRBJ1-5 TRBV5-1 . . TGCGCCAGCGGGGGTGGAAGTCAGCCCCAGCATTTT CASGGGSQPQHF
TRBJ2-5 TRBV11-1 . TRBD2 TGTGCCAGCAGCTTAATGGGACTACAAGAGACCCAGTACTTC CASSLMGLQETQYF
TRBJ1-2 TRBV2 . . TGTGCCAGCAGTGGCTCCGCCCTAGCGGGATATGGCTACACCTTC CASSGSALAGYGYTF
TRBJ2-5 TRBV5-1 . TRBD1 TGCGCCAGCAGCCTGGGACAGGGAGAGACCCAGTACTTC CASSLGQGETQYF
TRBJ2-2 TRBV19 . . TGTGCCAGTAAGGCACAAGCGAACACCGGGGAGCTGTTTTTT CASKAQANTGELFF
TRBJ2-5 TRBV9 . TRBD2 TGTGCCAGCAGCGGAACTAGCGTCCAAGAGACCCAGTACTTC CASSGTSVQETQYF
TRBJ2-7 TRBV11-2 . TRBD1 TGTGCCAGCAGCTTTTTGACAGGGACCTACGAGCAGTACTTC CASSFLTGTYEQYF
TRBJ2-2 TRBV7-2 . TRBD1 TGTGCCAGCAGCACGGGACAGGGGAAGGGCACCGGGGAGCTGTTTTTT CASSTGQGKGTGELFF
TRBJ2-1 TRBV7-2 once TRBD2 TGTGCCAGCAGCCGACCGGGACTAGCGGGAGGGCAGTCCTACAATGAGCAGTTCTTC CASSRPGLAGGQSYNEQFF